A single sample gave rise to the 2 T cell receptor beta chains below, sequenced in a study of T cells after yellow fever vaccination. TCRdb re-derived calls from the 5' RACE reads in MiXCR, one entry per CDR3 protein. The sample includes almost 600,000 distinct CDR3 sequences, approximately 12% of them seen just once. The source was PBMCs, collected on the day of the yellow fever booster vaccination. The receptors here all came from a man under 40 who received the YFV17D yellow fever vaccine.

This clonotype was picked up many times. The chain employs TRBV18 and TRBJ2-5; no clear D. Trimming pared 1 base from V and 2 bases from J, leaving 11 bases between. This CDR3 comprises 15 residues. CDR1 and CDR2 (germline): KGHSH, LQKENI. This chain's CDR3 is CASSPLNGIQETQYF. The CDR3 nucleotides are TGTGCCAGCTCACCACTTAACGGAATTCAAGAGACCCAGTACTTC.

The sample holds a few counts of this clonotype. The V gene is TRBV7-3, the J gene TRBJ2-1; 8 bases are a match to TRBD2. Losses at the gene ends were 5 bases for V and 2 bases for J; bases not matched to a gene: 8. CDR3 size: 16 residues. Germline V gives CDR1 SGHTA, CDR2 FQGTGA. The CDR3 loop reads CASSVQGSGAYNEQFF. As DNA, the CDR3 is TGTGCCAGCAGCGTCCAGGGTAGCGGGGCCTACAATGAGCAGTTCTTC.